This T cell receptor (beta chain) derives from a study of memory CD4+ T cells and cytomegalovirus serostatus. For the study at large: Donors were healthy Belgian adults, fewer than ten CMV seropositive and around 23 seronegative.

This clone was observed a single time. What it recognizes is unknown. Original processing notes: After removing out-of-frame reads, around 2.2 million distinct TCRbeta sequences remained. This table comes from immunoSEQ multiplex PCR, and its TCRdb copy is limited to in-frame clones, with some not included. The DNA gave D and trimming, while V, J and clone size come from that table. The sample has 75,000 to 95,000 clones; 65% to 85% are singletons. Notes on the study in general: The CMV-associated TCR signature appears largely within the CD4+ memory repertoire.

V was pared by 0 bases and J by 10 bases, with 7 bases of the junction left unmatched. Germline assignment: CDR1 SGHRS and CDR2 YFSETQ. This CDR3 comprises 14 residues. Single viable CD3+CD4+CD8-CD45RO+ cells were sorted as the memory CD4+ T cells. Positive selection with CD4 microbeads enriched total CD4+ T cells. Input material: memory CD4+ T cells from blood. The rearrangement uses TRBV5-1 and TRBJ2-1; TRBD1 agrees at 7 bases. The TCR sequence derives from an adult in good health and CMV-seronegative. DNA for the CDR3: TGCGCCAGCAGCTTGGGACAGGGCCTGGAAGAGCAGTTCTTC. Translation gives CASSLGQGLEEQFF.